Listed here are 29 T cell receptor beta chains from one sample, sequenced in a study of graft-versus-host responses after intestinal transplantation. Sequenced by immunoSEQ multiplex PCR; TCRdb stores in-frame clones only, minus some. This table has 60,000 to 75,000 clones, around 89% appearing once. These TCRs are of unknown antigen specificity. The material sequenced was unstimulated CD8+ T cells sorted from spleen or lymph node cells, taken before intestinal transplant. The receptors derive from a human donor who received an intestinal transplant.

This chain's CDR3 is CASGTSGGADTQYF. As DNA, the CDR3 is TGTGCCAGCGGGACTAGCGGGGGGGCAGATACGCAGTATTTT. The chain links TRBV6-6 to TRBJ2-3; TRBD2 agrees at 16 bases. CDR1 is MNHNY and CDR2 is SVGAGI in the germline V gene (reference sequence). J lost 4 bases, V lost 8 bases, and 0 bases had no gene match. The CDR3 has 14 residues.

V gene TRBV13 combines with J gene TRBJ2-1; TRBD1 matches 9 bases. Germline-derived CDR1 and CDR2 are PRHDT and FYEKMQ (reference sequence). This CDR3 contains 17 residues. The V segment lost 1 base and the J segment 6 bases; nucleotides outside the gene matches: 10. CDR3 region: CASSLAVPGQGRNEQFF. CDR3 DNA sequence: TGTGCCAGCAGCTTAGCCGTCCCGGGACAGGGACGCAATGAGCAGTTCTTC.

This clone came up a few times. This sequence joins TRBV6-5 and TRBJ1-2; the D gene is possibly TRBD1 (6 bases). The V gene's germline CDR1 is MNHEY and CDR2 SVGAGI. Trimming pared 5 bases from V and 8 bases from J, leaving 15 bases between. The length of the CDR3 is 13 residues. CDR3 loop: CASSGSTGDGYTF. CDR3 nucleotide sequence: TGTGCCAGCAGTGGATCGACAGGTGACGGCTACACCTTC.

The chain recombines TRBV11-2 with TRBJ2-7; the match to TRBD1 covers 9 bases. There are 14 residues in the CDR3. V dropped 5 bases and J dropped 4; count of bases not matched to a gene: 6. Germline CDR1 SGHAT, CDR2 FQNNGV. The CDR3 bases are TGTGCCAGCAGCCCCTCCGGGACAGGGTACGAGCAGTACTTC. Protein sequence: CASSPSGTGYEQYF.

The chain combines TRBV5-1 with TRBJ2-1, with 9 bases lining up with TRBD2. Trimming removed 5 bases from V and 7 bases from J; junction bases left unmatched: 4. The CDR3 is made up of 13 amino acids. Germline V gene sequence: CDR1 SGHRS, CDR2 YFSETQ. The CDR3 bases are TGCGCCAGCAGGGTTACTAGCGGGAATGAGCAGTTCTTC. This sequence encodes CASRVTSGNEQFF.

This clone is a singleton in its sample. The rearrangement links TRBV27 to TRBJ2-3; the D gene is possibly TRBD1 (6 bases). The V gene lost 5 bases and the J gene lost 0 bases, with 15 bases spanning the gap. This CDR3 region has 16 residues. The germline V gene encodes CDR1 MNHEY and CDR2 SMNVEV (reference sequence). The CDR3 loop is CASSPQGPASTDTQYF. The CDR3 DNA sequence: TGTGCCAGCAGTCCCCAGGGGCCGGCTAGCACAGATACGCAGTATTTT.

The V call is TRBV19, the J call TRBJ1-5, with 7 bases lining up with TRBD1. Trimming took 5 bases from V and 0 from J; bases not matched to a gene: 4. The CDR3 length is 15 residues. Germline V gene data show CDR1 as LNHDA and CDR2 as SQIVND (reference sequence). Written as DNA, the CDR3 is TGTGCCAGTAGTCCGGGACAGAATAGCAATCAGCCCCAGCATTTT. Translation gives CASSPGQNSNQPQHF.

This clone was counted once. V is TRBV5-5 and J is TRBJ1-5; D uncertain. Trimming stripped 4 bases from V and 2 bases from J, with 13 bases between. The CDR3 is 15 amino acids. Germline-derived CDR1 and CDR2 are SGHKS and YYEKEE (reference sequence). The DNA for the CDR3 is TGTGCCAGCAGCCCCTACAGCGGGGGCAATCAGCCCCAGCATTTT. Protein product: CASSPYSGGNQPQHF.

This clone was observed a single time. The chain couples TRBV30 to TRBJ2-7; weak D call: TRBD1 (5 bases). The CDR3 has 14 amino acids. Germline CDR1 is GTSNPN and CDR2 is SVGIG (reference sequence). Trimming took off 0 bases at V and 2 bases at J, with 11 bases between the two ends. The CDR3 nucleotides are TGTGCCTGGAGTGTACCGTGGGGCACCTACGAGCAGTACTTC. It codes for CAWSVPWGTYEQYF.

The chain recombines TRBV10-2 with TRBJ2-2, with 7 bases matching TRBD2. From germline, CDR1 is WSHSY and CDR2 SAAADI. The CDR3 runs 16 residues. V trimming: 2 bases; J trimming: 1 base; junction bases outside the gene matches: 4. Here the CDR3 DNA reads TGCGCCAGCAGTGAGACCCTAGCGGTGAACACCGGGGAGCTGTTTTTT. Translating gives CASSETLAVNTGELFF.

The chain is built from TRBV2 and TRBJ2-2; 8 bases are shared with TRBD2. V lost 3 bases and J lost 7; bases outside the gene matches: 4. Germline CDR1 reads SNHLY; CDR2 reads FYNNEI. CDR3 length: 14 amino acids. CDR3 region: CASSEEREIGELFF. DNA for the CDR3: TGTGCCAGCAGTGAGGAGCGGGAGATCGGGGAGCTGTTTTTT. Combining the CDR3 with reference TRBV2 and TRBJ2-2 gives the whole variable domain EPEVTQTPSHQVTQMGQEVILRCVPISNHLYFYWYRQILGQKVEFLVSFYNNEISEKSEIFDDQFSVERPDGSNFTLKIRSTKLEDSAMYFCASSEEREIGELFFGEGSRLTVL.

J is TRBJ2-5 and V is TRBV13; D is perhaps TRBD2 (7 bases). Germline V gene lookup returns CDR1 PRHDT and CDR2 FYEKMQ (reference sequence). The V end was cut by 1 base, the J end by 3 bases, with 15 bases between. The CDR3 sequence is 16 residues long. DNA for the CDR3: TGTGCCAGCAGCTTAGAAGCGACGGGGGGCAAAGAGACCCAGTACTTC. It codes for CASSLEATGGKETQYF.

The J gene is TRBJ2-7, the V gene TRBV18, with TRBD1 matching 10 bases. The CDR3 runs 14 residues. CDR1 and CDR2 from the germline V gene are KGHSH and LQKENI. V shed 3 bases and J 4 bases; nucleotides not matched to a gene: 3. This CDR3 is CASSPGDRGYEQYF. CDR3 coding DNA: TGTGCCAGCTCACCTGGGGACAGGGGATACGAGCAGTACTTC. The full variable domain, rest sourced from reference TRBV18 and TRBJ2-7, is NAGVMQNPRHLVRRRGQEARLRCSPMKGHSHVYWYRQLPEEGLKFMVYLQKENIIDESGMPKERFSAEFPKEGPSILRIQQVVRGDSAAYFCASSPGDRGYEQYFGPGTRLTVT.

The rearrangement uses TRBV6-5 and TRBJ2-7; D is possibly TRBD1 (7 bases). Germline CDR1 is MNHEY and CDR2 is SVGAGI. The V end lost 6 bases, the J end lost 5 bases, and 17 bases lay between the germline ends. This CDR3 contains 14 residues. The CDR3 DNA reads as TGTGCCAGCAGCCCCCAGGGGGGAGTGGACGAGCAGTACTTC. Protein sequence: CASSPQGGVDEQYF.

J is TRBJ1-5 and V is TRBV27; D remains ambiguous. The germline V and J ends were trimmed by 5 bases and 1 base, with 12 bases remaining between them. The length of the CDR3 is 15 residues. Germline CDR1 is MNHEY and CDR2 is SMNVEV (reference sequence). For the CDR3, the DNA is TGTGCCAGCAGTGCCGGGTTAAGGAGCAATCAGCCCCAGCATTTT. It is translated as CASSAGLRSNQPQHF.

The chain has TRBV18 and TRBJ2-1; 9 positions agree with TRBD2. CDR1 is KGHSH, CDR2 LQKENI, per germline. J gave up 2 bases and V 1 base, and 3 bases lay outside the gene matches. The CDR3 is made up of 16 amino acids. CDR3 sequence: CASSPRRGRAYNEQFF. The CDR3 nucleotides are TGTGCCAGCTCACCACGACGCGGGAGGGCCTACAATGAGCAGTTCTTC.

Comments on this clone: No DNA is shown, since the ends of the CDR3 on it are uncertain; the CDR3 is the one TCRdb lists. This chain connects TRBV6-4 to TRBJ2-3; TRBD1 is the table's D call, not checked against the DNA. The germline V gene has CDR1 MRHNA and CDR2 SNTAGT. The CDR3 extends over 13 residues, inclusive of both ends. The CDR3 sequence is CARRYGCTDTQYF.

This rearrangement joins TRBV5-6 to TRBJ1-4, with a weak D call TRBD1 (5 bases). The V gene lost 0 bases and the J gene lost 7 bases, with 10 bases spanning the gap. Germline assignment: CDR1 SGHDT and CDR2 YYEEEE. CDR3 length: 14 residues. CDR3 in DNA: TGTGCCAGCAGCTTGGCCGGAGACAGTGAAAAACTGTTTTTT. Translating gives CASSLAGDSEKLFF.

The rearrangement links TRBV27 to TRBJ2-5, with 7 bases fitting TRBD2. Germline CDR1 and CDR2: MNHEY and SMNVEV (reference sequence). The junction had 6 bases not matched to a gene; V was cut back by 3 bases and J by 5 bases. The CDR3 covers 14 residues. The CDR3 protein is CASSLRTSGETQYF. As DNA, the CDR3 is TGTGCCAGCAGTTTGCGGACTAGTGGGGAGACCCAGTACTTC.

The rearrangement joins TRBV9 to TRBJ1-6; 9 bases fit TRBD1. The CDR3 is 17 amino acids. Germline trimming cut 3 bases from V and 5 bases from J; bases unmatched to any gene: 9. Germline V lookup: CDR1 SGDLS, CDR2 YYNGEE. The CDR3 coding sequence is TGTGCCAGCAGCGGAACCGGGACAGGGATGGATAATTCACCCCTCCACTTT. Translation: CASSGTGTGMDNSPLHF.

This chain joins TRBV15 and TRBJ2-7, with TRBD1 matching 9 bases. The CDR3 loop spans 14 amino acids. The trim removed 5 bases at V and 2 bases at J, leaving 4 bases unmatched. In germline, CDR1 is LNHNV, CDR2 YYDKDF (reference sequence). CDR3 protein: CATSVRDRAYEQYF. The CDR3, as DNA: TGTGCCACCAGCGTCCGGGACAGGGCCTACGAGCAGTACTTC.

The chain uses TRBV10-3 and TRBJ2-6; 10 bases align to TRBD2. CDR1 is ENHRY and CDR2 is SYGVKD in the germline V gene. J was trimmed by 1 base and V by 2 bases; bases with no gene match: 20. The CDR3 covers 23 residues. CDR3 amino acids: CAISEQAGASGRVVSSGANVLTF. The CDR3, as DNA: TGTGCCATCAGTGAGCAGGCCGGAGCTAGCGGGAGAGTAGTAAGTTCTGGGGCCAACGTCCTGACTTTC.

V is TRBV5-1 and J is TRBJ1-6; 11 nucleotides agree with TRBD1. V was clipped by 4 bases and J by 7 bases; unmatched bases: 4. The CDR3 length is 15 residues. Germline V gene data show CDR1 as SGHRS and CDR2 as YFSETQ. The CDR3 sequence is CASSRTGGWNSPLHF. Written as DNA, the CDR3 is TGCGCCAGCAGCCGGACAGGGGGCTGGAATTCACCCCTCCACTTT.

This sequence joins TRBV27 and TRBJ2-7; 7 positions match TRBD1. This CDR3 contains 15 residues. Trimming removed 4 bases from V and 3 bases from J; junction bases left unmatched: 9. Germline CDR1 reads MNHEY; CDR2 reads SMNVEV (reference sequence). Here the CDR3 DNA reads TGTGCCAGCAGTTGGGACAGAGAACGTATCTACGAGCAGTACTTC. Its translation: CASSWDRERIYEQYF.

The J gene is TRBJ2-5, the V gene TRBV9, with D tentatively TRBD2 (5 bases). Trimming shortened V by 4 bases and J by 2 bases, and 9 bases separated the two germline ends. CDR3 size: 13 residues. Germline lookup yields CDR1 SGDLS and CDR2 YYNGEE. The CDR3 is CASSSGLQETQYF. The CDR3 DNA is TGTGCCAGCAGCTCGGGGTTGCAAGAGACCCAGTACTTC.

This chain's CDR3 is CASSLGAGPSYEQYF. The CDR3 DNA reads TGTGCCAGCAGTTTGGGAGCGGGACCCTCTTACGAGCAGTACTTC. The V and J genes are TRBV27 and TRBJ2-7, with 7 bases aligning to TRBD2. V shed 3 bases, J shed 4 bases, and the junction held 9 bases outside the gene matches. This CDR3 comprises 15 residues. Germline CDR1 reads MNHEY; CDR2 reads SMNVEV (reference sequence).

This chain joins TRBV13 and TRBJ2-7; TRBD1 matches 9 bases. Germline CDR1 and CDR2: PRHDT and FYEKMQ (reference sequence). Trimming at V came to 0 bases and at J to 4 bases, leaving 1 base not matched to a gene. The CDR3 consists of 14 residues. CDR3 protein: CASSLGDRGYEQYF. The CDR3 DNA reads as TGTGCCAGCAGCTTAGGGGACAGGGGATACGAGCAGTACTTC.

The gene calls are TRBV27 and TRBJ2-5; TRBD1 matches at 7 bases. The DNA end is a closer match to TRBJ2-7, so the J assignment may be wrong. The CDR3 contains 13 residues. Looked up from germline, CDR1 is MNHEY and CDR2 is SMNVEV (reference sequence). CDR3 amino acids: CASSFGTAYEQYF. The CDR3 DNA follows: TGTGCCAGCAGTTTCGGGACAGCCTACGAGCAGTACTTC.

This chain links TRBV5-4 with TRBJ2-7; 13 nucleotides agree with TRBD2. Germline V gene data show CDR1 as SGHNT and CDR2 as YYREEE (reference sequence). With V trimmed by 4 bases and J by 6 bases, 7 bases remained unmatched. The CDR3 consists of 15 residues. The CDR3 nucleotides read TGTGCCAGCAGCCCCGGGACTAGCGGGATTATCGAGCAGTACTTC. Protein product: CASSPGTSGIIEQYF.